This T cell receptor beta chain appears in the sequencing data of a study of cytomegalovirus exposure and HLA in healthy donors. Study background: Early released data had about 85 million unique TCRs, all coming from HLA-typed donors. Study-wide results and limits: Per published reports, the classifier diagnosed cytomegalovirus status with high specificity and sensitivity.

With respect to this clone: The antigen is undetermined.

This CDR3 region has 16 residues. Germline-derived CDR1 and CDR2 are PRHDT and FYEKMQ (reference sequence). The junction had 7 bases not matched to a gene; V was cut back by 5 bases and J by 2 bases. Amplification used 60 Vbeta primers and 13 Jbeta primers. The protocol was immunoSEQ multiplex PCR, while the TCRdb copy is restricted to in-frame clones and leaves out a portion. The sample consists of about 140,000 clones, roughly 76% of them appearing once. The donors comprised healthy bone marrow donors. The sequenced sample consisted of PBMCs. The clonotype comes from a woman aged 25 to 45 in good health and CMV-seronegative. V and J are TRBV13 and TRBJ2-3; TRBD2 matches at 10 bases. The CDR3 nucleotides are TGTGCCAGCAGCAGATCGACTAGCGGGCACACAGATACGCAGTATTTT. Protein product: CASSRSTSGHTDTQYF.